The clone carrying this T cell receptor (beta chain) has ten or more counts. As yet, its antigen is unknown. The sample comes from a study of regulatory T cells in long-lasting Graves disease. Arm-PCR of CDR3 regions and iRepertoire HTBI primers were the basis on which TCR beta libraries were built. Per the study methods: Analysis of the samples identified roughly 62 TRBV and 15 or so TRBJ segments. One entry per CDR3 protein, called by TCRdb with MiXCR from the multiplex PCR reads. V and J calls and clone size were set by TCRdb, not the authors. The sample has some 500,000 distinct CDR3 sequences; approximately 15% are singletons. This CDR3 is 16 amino acids long. The germline gives CDR1 LNHDA, CDR2 SQIVND (reference sequence). The V end was cut by 5 bases, the J end by 1 base, with 15 bases between. Broader study findings: Gene preferences differed: TRBV28, TRBJ1-2, TRBJ2-5 in persistent cases.

The time point here: newly diagnosed GD, antithyroid drugs for less than 3 months. PBMCs provided the RNA from which the TCR library was made. The same sample was also used in a study of T cells in Graves' hyperthyroidism and ophthalmopathy. Per that study: The study excluded patients with uncontrolled infection, other autoimmune disease, pregnancy or lactation.

This chain joins TRBV19 and TRBJ2-1, with D tentatively TRBD2 (5 bases). The clonotype comes from a man aged 25-45 years with Graves disease. The specimen comprised peripheral blood mononuclear cells (PBMCs), sampled at new diagnosis, from a patient treated with antithyroid drugs. CDR3 amino acids: CASSPTVALSYNEQFF. CDR3 nucleotides: TGTGCCAGTAGTCCCACAGTAGCGTTGTCCTACAATGAGCAGTTCTTC.